The source of this TCR beta chain is a study of response to subunit inactivated influenza vaccine. The study, taken as a whole, reports: Researchers suggested that each seasonal influenza vaccination recruits few new T cells.

TCRdb analysed the RT-PCR reads with MiXCR anew, one entry per CDR3 protein. This sample has over 750,000 distinct CDR3 sequences, with around 20% found just once. There are a few counts of this clonotype. What it binds is unknown. V shed 7 bases, J shed 4 bases, and the junction held 19 bases outside the gene matches. This CDR3 spans 16 amino acids. Germline assignment: CDR1 DFQATT and CDR2 SNEGSKA (reference sequence). This clonotype was sampled from a man aged 45-60 years who received an inactivated influenza vaccine. The J gene is TRBJ2-7, the V gene TRBV20-1; 7 positions match TRBD2. The sequencing here drew on PBMCs from blood, taken less than 6 days after vaccination. CDR3 in amino acids: CSERRRLAAPAYEQYF. The CDR3 nucleotides are TGCAGTGAGAGGCGGAGGCTAGCGGCCCCCGCGTACGAGCAGTACTTC.